A single sample gave rise to the 5 T cell receptor beta chains below, sequenced in a study of prognosis after radiotherapy for stage I lung cancer. With two-round multiplex PCR, TCR beta CDR3 sequences were amplified from genomic DNA. Primers specific to each TRBV and TRBJ gene were used in first-round PCR. One entry per CDR3 protein results from TCRdb running MiXCR on the multiplex PCR reads. The sample holds more than 9,000 distinct CDR3 sequences, 45% to 65% seen once. The specimen was PBMCs, collected before or after stereotactic body radiation therapy (not recorded which). The receptors were sampled from a donor over 45 with non-small cell lung cancer.

By frequency in the sample, this clonotype is medium-sized (0.01 to 0.1%). The gene calls are TRBV15 and TRBJ1-6, with TRBD1 as a possible D gene (6 bases). The CDR3 runs to 16 residues. Germline V gene sequence: CDR1 LNHNV, CDR2 YYDKDF (reference sequence). V was cut by 0 bases and J by 9 bases, with 15 bases left in between. The CDR3 DNA sequence: TGTGCCACCAGCAGAGAGCCCGGGACACAGGCTTCACCCCTCCACTTT. This codes for CATSREPGTQASPLHF.

In this sample, this clonotype turned up a few times. J is TRBJ1-1 and V is TRBV19; no definite D call. Per the germline V gene, CDR1 is LNHDA and CDR2 is SQIVND (reference sequence). V dropped 7 bases and J dropped 1 base, with 10 bases sitting between them. CDR3 length: 13 residues. CDR3 sequence reads: CASNPRENTEAFF. Here the CDR3 DNA reads TGTGCCAGTAACCCCAGAGAGAACACTGAAGCTTTCTTT.

This clonotype occurred once. A read error is the likely source, as a far larger clone sits one nucleotide away. The V gene is TRBV6-5, the J gene TRBJ1-1, with D maybe TRBD1 (6 bases). This CDR3 has 14 residues. Germline V gene data show CDR1 as MNHEY and CDR2 as SVGAGI. Here the CDR3 reads CAISEQGGNTEAFF. The CDR3 DNA is TGTGCCATCAGTGAACAGGGAGGGAACACTGAAGCTTTCTTT.

This clonotype qualifies as medium-sized. The chain employs TRBV6-4 and TRBJ1-1; D is possibly TRBD1 (6 bases). Trimming took off 2 bases at V and 4 bases at J, with 8 bases between the two ends. This CDR3 comprises 13 residues. Germline CDR1 is MRHNA and CDR2 is SNTAGT. The CDR3 DNA reads as TGTGCCAGCAGTGACAGAGGGGGCACTGAAGCTTTCTTT. Translating it yields CASSDRGGTEAFF.

The V and J genes are TRBV11-2 and TRBJ2-7; either TRBD1 or TRBD2 may supply D (6 bases each). Germline-derived CDR1 and CDR2 are SGHAT and FQNNGV. The CDR3 runs 16 residues. Deletions cut 6 bases from V and 2 bases from J, with 20 bases between. The CDR3 bases are TGTGCCAGCAGTTTAAGGGGAGAAAGGGGGGCCTACGAGCAGTACTTC. Translated: CASSLRGERGAYEQYF.